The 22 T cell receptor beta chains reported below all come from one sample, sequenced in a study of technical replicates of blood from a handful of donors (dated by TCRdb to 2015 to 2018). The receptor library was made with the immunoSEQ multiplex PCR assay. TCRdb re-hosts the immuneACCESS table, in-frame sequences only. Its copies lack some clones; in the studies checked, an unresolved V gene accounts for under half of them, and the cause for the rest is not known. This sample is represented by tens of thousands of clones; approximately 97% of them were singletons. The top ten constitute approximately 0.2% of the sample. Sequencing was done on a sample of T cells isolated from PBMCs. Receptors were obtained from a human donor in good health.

As DNA, the CDR3 is TGTGCCAGCAGCCCCCCCGTCCAGGGAAGAGGCAATCAGCCCCAGCATTTT. Amino acid sequence: CASSPPVQGRGNQPQHF. The chain employs TRBV28 and TRBJ1-5; a possible D gene is TRBD1 (5 bases). Per the germline V gene, CDR1 is MDHEN and CDR2 is SYDVKM. The CDR3 spans 17 residues. V was pared by 6 bases and J by 2 bases, with 20 bases between.

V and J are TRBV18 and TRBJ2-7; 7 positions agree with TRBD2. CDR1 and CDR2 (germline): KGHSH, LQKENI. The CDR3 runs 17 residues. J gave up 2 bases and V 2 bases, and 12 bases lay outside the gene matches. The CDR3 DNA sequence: TGTGCCAGCTCACCAGAACCCCCGGGACTACTAACCTACGAGCAGTACTTC. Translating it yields CASSPEPPGLLTYEQYF.

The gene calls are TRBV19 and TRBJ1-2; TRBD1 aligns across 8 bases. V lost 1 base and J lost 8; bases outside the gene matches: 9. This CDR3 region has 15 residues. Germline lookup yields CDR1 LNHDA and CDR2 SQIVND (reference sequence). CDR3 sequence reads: CASSIAGGEIGGYTF. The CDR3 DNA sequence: TGTGCCAGTAGTATAGCAGGGGGCGAAATAGGAGGCTACACCTTC.

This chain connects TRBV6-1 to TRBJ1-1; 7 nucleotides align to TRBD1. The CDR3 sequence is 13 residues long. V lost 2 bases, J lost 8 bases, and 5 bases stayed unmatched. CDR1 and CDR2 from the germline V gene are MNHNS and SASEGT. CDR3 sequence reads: CASSESGQREAFF. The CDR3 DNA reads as TGTGCCAGCAGTGAATCGGGACAGAGAGAAGCTTTCTTT.

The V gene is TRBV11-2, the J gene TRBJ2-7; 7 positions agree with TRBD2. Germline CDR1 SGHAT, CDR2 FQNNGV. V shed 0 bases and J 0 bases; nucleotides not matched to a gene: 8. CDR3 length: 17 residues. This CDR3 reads CASSLDVWRGSSYEQYF. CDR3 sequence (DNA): TGTGCCAGCAGCTTAGATGTTTGGCGGGGGAGCTCCTACGAGCAGTACTTC.

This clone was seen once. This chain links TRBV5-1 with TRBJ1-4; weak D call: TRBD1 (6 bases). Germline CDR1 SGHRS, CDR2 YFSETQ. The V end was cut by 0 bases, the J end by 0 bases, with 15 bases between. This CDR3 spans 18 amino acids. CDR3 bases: TGCGCCAGCAGCTTGGCGAAGACAGGAACATCAACTAATGAAAAACTGTTTTTT. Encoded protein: CASSLAKTGTSTNEKLFF.

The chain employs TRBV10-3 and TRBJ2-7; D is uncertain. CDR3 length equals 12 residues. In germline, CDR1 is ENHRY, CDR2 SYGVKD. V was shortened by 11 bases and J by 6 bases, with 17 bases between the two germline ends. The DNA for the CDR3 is TGTGCCGTAGCCGCATTGAATTCCGAGCAGTACTTC. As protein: CAVAALNSEQYF.

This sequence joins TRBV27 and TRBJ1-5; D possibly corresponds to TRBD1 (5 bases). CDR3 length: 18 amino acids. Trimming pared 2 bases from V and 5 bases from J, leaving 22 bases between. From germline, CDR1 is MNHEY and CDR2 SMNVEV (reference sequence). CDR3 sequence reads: CASSLLGGGLTMDQPQHF. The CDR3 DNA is TGTGCCAGCAGTTTACTGGGGGGAGGCCTTACAATGGATCAGCCCCAGCATTTT.

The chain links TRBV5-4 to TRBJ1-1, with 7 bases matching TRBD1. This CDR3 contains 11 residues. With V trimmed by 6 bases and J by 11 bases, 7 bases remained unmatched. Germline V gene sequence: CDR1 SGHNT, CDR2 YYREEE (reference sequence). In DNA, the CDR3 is TGTGCCAGCAACGACGTGACAGGGGCTTTCTTT. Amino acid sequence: CASNDVTGAFF.

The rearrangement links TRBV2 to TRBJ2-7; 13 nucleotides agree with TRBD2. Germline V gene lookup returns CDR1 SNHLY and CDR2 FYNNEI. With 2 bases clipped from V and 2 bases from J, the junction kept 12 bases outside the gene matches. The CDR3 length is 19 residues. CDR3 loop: CASSEYGTSGTGVPYEQYF. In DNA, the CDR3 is TGTGCCAGCAGTGAATATGGGACTAGCGGGACGGGAGTGCCCTACGAGCAGTACTTC.

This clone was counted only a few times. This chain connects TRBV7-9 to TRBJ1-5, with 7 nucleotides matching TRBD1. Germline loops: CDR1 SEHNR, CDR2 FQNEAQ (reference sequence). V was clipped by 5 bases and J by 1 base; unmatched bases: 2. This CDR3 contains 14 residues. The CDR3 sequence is CASSKGASNQPQHF. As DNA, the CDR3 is TGTGCCAGCAGCAAGGGGGCCAGCAATCAGCCCCAGCATTTT.

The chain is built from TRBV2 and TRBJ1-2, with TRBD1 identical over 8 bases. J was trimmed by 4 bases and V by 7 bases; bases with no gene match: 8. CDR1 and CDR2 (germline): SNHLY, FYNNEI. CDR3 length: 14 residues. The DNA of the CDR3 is TGTGCCAGCAATCCTCCCGGGACAGGCTATGGCTACACCTTC. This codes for CASNPPGTGYGYTF.

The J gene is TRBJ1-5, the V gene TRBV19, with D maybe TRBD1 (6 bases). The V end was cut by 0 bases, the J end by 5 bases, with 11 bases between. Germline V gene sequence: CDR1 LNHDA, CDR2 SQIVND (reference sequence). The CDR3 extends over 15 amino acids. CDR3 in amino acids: CASSIEGGRYQPQHF. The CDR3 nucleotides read TGTGCCAGTAGTATAGAAGGGGGTAGGTATCAGCCCCAGCATTTT.

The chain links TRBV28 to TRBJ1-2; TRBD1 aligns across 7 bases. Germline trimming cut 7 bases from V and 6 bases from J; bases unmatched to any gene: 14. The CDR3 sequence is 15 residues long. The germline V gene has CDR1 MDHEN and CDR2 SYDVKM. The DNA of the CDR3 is TGTGCCAGCACCTTGTGGACAGGTGGATCGGATGGCTACACCTTC. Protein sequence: CASTLWTGGSDGYTF.

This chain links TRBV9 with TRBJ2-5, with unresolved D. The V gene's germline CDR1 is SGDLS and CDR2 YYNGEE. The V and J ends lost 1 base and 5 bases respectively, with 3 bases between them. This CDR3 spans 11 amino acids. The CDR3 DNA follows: TGTGCCAGCAGCGTACCTGAGACCCAGTACTTC. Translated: CASSVPETQYF.

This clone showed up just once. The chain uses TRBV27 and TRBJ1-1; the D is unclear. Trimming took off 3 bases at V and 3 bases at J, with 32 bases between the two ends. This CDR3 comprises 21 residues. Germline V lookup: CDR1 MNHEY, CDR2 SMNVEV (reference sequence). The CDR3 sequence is CASSLSPGLVSDRWGDTEAFF. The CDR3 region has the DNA TGTGCCAGCAGTTTGTCACCGGGCCTAGTTTCGGACCGGTGGGGAGACACTGAAGCTTTCTTT.

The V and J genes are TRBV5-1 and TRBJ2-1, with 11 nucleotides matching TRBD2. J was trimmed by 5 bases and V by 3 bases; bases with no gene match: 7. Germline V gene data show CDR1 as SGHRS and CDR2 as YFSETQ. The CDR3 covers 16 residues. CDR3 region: CASSSYHSGGDNEQFF. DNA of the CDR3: TGCGCCAGCAGCTCCTACCATAGCGGGGGGGACAATGAGCAGTTCTTC.

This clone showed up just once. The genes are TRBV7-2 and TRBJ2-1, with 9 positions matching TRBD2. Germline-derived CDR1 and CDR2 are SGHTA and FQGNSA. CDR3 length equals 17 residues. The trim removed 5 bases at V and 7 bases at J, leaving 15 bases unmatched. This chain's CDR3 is CASSPEVVAGVLNEQFF. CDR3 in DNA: TGTGCCAGCAGCCCGGAGGTTGTAGCGGGAGTCTTAAATGAGCAGTTCTTC.

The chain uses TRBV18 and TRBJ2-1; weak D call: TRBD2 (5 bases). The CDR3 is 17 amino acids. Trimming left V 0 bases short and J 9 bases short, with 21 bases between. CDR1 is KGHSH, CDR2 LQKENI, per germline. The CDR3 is CASSPPVFRSGSGEQFF. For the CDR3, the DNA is TGTGCCAGCTCACCACCGGTCTTTCGCTCGGGGTCGGGTGAGCAGTTCTTC.

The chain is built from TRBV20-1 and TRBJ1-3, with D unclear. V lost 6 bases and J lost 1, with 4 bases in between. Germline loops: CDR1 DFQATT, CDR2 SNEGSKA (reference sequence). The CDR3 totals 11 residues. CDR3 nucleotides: TGCAGTGCCATTTCTGGAAACACCATATATTTT. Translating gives CSAISGNTIYF.

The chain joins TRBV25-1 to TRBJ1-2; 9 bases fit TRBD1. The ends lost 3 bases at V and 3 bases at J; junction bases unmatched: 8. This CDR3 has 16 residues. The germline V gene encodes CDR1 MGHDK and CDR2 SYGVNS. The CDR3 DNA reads TGTGCCAGCAGTGACCCCAGACAGGGGGGCTACTATGGCTACACCTTC. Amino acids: CASSDPRQGGYYGYTF.

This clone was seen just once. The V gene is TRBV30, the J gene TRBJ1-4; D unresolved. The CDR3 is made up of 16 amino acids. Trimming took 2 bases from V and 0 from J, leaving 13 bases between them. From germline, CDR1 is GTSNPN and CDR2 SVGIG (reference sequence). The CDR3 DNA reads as TGTGCCTGGAGTTCTATCCGAGTTGCAACTAATGAAAAACTGTTTTTT. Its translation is CAWSSIRVATNEKLFF.